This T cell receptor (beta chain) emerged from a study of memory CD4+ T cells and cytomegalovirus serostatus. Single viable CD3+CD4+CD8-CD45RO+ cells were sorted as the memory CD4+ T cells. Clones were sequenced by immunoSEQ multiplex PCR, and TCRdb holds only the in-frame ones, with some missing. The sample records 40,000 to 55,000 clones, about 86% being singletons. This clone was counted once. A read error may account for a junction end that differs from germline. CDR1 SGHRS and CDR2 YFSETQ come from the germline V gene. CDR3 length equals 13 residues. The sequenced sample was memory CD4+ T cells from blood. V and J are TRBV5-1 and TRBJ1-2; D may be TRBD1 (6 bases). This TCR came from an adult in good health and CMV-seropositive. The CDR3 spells CASSTGQTYGYTF. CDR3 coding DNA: TGTGCCAGCAGCACTGGACAGACCTATGGCTACACCTTC.